This paragraph covers one T cell receptor beta chain sequence. Its antigen is unknown. The data were obtained in a study of PD-1 blockade in classical Hodgkin lymphoma. No patient escaped relapse after autologous stem cell transplantation, and brentuximab vedotin exposure varied. Best responses included complete response and partial response; otherwise, the best response was progressive disease. General study findings and limits: Before treatment, complete responders showed about the same diversity as newly diagnosed patients.

The CDR3 consists of 12 residues. Trimming removed 8 bases at V and 2 bases at J, with 9 bases between. In germline, CDR1 is MNHNS, CDR2 SASEGT. Data came from immunoSEQ multiplex PCR; TCRdb stores just in-frame clones and leaves some out. The table has roughly 81,000 clones, about nine tenths seen once; the top ten hold less than 3%. The specimen comprised peripheral blood mononuclear cells (PBMCs), sampled before the second cycle of nivolumab. This chain links TRBV6-1 with TRBJ1-2, with unresolved D. This clonotype was obtained from a human donor with classical Hodgkin lymphoma. This CDR3 is CASSTPNYGYTF. The CDR3 bases are TGTGCCAGCTCCACCCCCAACTATGGCTACACCTTC.